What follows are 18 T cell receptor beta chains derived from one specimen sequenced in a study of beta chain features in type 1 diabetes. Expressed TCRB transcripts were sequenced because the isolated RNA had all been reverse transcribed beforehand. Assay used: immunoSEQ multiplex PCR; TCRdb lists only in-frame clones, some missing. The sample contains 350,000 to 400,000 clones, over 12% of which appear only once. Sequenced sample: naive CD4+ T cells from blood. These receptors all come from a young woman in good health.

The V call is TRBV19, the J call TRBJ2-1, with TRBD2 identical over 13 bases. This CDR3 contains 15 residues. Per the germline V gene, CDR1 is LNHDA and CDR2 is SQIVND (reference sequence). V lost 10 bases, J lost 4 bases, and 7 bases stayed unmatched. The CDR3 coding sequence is TGTGCCACCAAAGGGACTAGCGGGACTTACAATGAGCAGTTCTTC. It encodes CATKGTSGTYNEQFF.

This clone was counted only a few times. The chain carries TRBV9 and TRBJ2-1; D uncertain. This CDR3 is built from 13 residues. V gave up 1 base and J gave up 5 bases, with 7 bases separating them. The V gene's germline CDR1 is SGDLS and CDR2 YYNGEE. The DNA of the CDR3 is TGTGCCAGCAGCGTACTACGAGACAATGAGCAGTTCTTC. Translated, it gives CASSVLRDNEQFF.

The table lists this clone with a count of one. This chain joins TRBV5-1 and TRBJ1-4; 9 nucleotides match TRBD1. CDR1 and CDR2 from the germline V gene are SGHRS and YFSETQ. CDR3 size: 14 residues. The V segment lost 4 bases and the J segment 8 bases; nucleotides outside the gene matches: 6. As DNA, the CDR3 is TGCGCCAGCAGCACCGGGACAGGGCGGGAAAAACTGTTTTTT. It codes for CASSTGTGREKLFF.

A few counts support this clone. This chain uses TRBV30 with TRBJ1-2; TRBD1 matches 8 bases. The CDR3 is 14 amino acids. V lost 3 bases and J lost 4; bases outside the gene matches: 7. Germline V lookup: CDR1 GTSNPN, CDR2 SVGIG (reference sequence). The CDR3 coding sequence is TGTGCCTGGAGCCGGAACAGGGGGACCTATGGCTACACCTTC. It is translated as CAWSRNRGTYGYTF.

The CDR3 reads CATKQGVIYEQYF. Written as DNA, the CDR3 is TGTGCCACCAAACAGGGGGTCATCTACGAGCAGTACTTC. The chain uses TRBV5-4 and TRBJ2-7, with 8 bases lining up with TRBD1. CDR3 size: 13 residues. V was pared by 9 bases and J by 3 bases, with 8 bases of the junction left unmatched. Germline V CDR1 and CDR2: SGHNT, YYREEE (reference sequence).

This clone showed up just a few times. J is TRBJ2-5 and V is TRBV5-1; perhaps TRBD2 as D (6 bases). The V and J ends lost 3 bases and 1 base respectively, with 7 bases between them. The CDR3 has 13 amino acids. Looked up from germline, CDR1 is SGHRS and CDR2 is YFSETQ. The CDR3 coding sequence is TGCGCCAGCAGCTCGGGAGTCCAAGAGACCCAGTACTTC. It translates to CASSSGVQETQYF.

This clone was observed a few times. For the CDR3, the DNA is TGCAGCTCGGACAGGGGGTTCTTC. Protein sequence: CSSDRGFF. This chain connects TRBV29-1 to TRBJ2-1, with 9 bases identical to TRBD1. CDR3 size: 8 residues. Unmatched junction bases numbered 2, after V lost 8 bases and J lost 15 bases. Germline V gene data show CDR1 as SQVTM and CDR2 as ANQGSEA.

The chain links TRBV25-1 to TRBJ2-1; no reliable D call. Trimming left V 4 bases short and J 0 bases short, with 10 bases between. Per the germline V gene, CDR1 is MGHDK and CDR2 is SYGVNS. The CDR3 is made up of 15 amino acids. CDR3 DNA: TGTGCCAGCAGTGGCCCCCGCAGCTCCTACAATGAGCAGTTCTTC. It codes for CASSGPRSSYNEQFF.

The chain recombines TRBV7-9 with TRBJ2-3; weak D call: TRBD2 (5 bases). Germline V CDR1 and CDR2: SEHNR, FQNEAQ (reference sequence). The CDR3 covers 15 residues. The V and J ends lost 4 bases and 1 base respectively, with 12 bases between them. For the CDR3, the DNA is TGTGCCAGCAGCTCTGGACTTTTAGGCACAGATACGCAGTATTTT. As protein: CASSSGLLGTDTQYF.

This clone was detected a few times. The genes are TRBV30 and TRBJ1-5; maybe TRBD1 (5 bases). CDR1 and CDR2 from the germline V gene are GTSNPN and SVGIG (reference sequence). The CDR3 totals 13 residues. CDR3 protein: CALQEGLRQPQHF. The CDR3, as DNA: TGTGCTTTACAGGAGGGGTTGCGGCAGCCCCAGCATTTT.

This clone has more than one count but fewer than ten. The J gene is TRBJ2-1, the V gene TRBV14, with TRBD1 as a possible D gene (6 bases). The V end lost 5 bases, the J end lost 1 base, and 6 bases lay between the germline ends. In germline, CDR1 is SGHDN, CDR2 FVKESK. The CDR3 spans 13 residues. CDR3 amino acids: CASSRGSYNEQFF. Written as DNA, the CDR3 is TGTGCCAGCAGCAGGGGGTCCTACAATGAGCAGTTCTTC.

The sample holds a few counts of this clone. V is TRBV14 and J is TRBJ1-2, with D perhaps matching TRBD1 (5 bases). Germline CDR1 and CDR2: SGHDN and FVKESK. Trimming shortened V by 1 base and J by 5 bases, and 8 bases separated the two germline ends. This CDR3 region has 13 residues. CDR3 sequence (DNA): TGTGCCAGCAGCCAAGCAGGGATTTATGGCTACACCTTC. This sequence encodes CASSQAGIYGYTF. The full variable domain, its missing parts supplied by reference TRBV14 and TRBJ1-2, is EAGVTQFPSHSVIEKGQTVTLRCDPISGHDNLYWYRRVMGKEIKFLLHFVKESKQDESGMPNNRFLAERTGGTYSTLKVQPAELEDSGVYFCASSQAGIYGYTFGSGTRLTVV.

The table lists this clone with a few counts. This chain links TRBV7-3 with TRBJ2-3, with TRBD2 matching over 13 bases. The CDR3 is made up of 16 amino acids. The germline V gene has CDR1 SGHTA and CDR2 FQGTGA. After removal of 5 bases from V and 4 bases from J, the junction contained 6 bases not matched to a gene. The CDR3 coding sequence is TGTGCCAGCAGCACCGGGACTAGCGGGACCGCAGATACGCAGTATTTT. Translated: CASSTGTSGTADTQYF.

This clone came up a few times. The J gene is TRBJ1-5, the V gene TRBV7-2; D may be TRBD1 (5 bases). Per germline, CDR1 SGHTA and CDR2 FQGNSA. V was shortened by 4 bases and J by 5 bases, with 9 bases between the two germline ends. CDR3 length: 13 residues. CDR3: CASSSDTYQPQHF. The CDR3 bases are TGTGCCAGCAGCTCGGACACATATCAGCCCCAGCATTTT.

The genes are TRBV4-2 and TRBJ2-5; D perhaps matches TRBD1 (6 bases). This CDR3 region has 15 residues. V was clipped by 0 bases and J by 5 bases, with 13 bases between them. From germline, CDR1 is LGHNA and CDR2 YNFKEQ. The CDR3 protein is CASSQEVGQWETQYF. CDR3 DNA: TGTGCCAGCAGCCAAGAGGTAGGACAGTGGGAGACCCAGTACTTC.

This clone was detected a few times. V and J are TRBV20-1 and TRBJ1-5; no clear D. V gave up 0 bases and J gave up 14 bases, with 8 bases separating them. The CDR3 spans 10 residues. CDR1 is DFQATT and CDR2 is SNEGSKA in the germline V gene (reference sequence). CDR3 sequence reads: CSARDSHEHF. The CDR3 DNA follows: TGCAGTGCTAGAGATTCCCATGAGCATTTT.

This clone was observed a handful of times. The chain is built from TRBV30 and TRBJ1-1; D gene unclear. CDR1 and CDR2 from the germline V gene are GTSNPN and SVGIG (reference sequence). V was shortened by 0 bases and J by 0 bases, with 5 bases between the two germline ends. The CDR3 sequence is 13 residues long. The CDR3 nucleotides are TGTGCCTGGAGTGTACATCTGAACACTGAAGCTTTCTTT. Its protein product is CAWSVHLNTEAFF.

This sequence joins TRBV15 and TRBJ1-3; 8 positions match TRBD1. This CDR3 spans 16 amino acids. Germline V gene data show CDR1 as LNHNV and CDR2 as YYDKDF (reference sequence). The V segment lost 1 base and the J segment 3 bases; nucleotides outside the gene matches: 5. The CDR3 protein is CATSRGRQGSGNTIYF. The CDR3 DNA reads TGTGCCACCAGCAGAGGCAGACAGGGGAGTGGAAACACCATATATTTT.